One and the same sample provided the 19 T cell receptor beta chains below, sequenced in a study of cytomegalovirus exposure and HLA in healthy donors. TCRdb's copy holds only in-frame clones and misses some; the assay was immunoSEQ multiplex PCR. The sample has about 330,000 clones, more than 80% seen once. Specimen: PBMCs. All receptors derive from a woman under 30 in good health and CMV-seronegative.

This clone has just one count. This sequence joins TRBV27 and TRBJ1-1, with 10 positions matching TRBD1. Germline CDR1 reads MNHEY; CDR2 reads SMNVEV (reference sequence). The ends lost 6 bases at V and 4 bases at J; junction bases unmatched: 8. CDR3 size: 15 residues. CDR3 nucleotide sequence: TGTGCCAGCAGCCGCCCCCGGGACAGGGGCACTGAAGCTTTCTTT. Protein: CASSRPRDRGTEAFF.

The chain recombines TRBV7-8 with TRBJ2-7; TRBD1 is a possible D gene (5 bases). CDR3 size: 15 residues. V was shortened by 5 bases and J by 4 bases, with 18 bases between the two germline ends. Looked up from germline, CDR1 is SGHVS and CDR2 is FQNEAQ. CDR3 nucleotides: TGTGCCAGCAGCCCGAACAGGATTAGGTTTTACGAGCAGTACTTC. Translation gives CASSPNRIRFYEQYF.

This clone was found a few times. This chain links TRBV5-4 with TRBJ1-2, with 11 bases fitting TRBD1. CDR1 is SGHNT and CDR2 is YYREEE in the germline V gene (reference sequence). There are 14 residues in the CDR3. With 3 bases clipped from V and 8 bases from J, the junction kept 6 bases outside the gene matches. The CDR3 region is CASSWPGQGVGYTF. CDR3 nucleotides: TGTGCCAGCAGCTGGCCGGGACAGGGGGTAGGCTACACCTTC.

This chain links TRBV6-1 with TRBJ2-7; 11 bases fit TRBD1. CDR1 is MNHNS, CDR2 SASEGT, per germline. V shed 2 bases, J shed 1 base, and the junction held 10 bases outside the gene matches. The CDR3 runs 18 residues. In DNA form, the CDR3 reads TGTGCCAGCAGTGAACGGTGGGGACAGGGGGTGACTTCCTACGAGCAGTACTTC. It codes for CASSERWGQGVTSYEQYF.

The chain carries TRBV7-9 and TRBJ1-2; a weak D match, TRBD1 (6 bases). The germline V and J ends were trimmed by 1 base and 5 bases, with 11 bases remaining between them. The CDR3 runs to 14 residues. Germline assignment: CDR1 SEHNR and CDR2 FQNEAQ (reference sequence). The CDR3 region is CASSLGDKRYGYTF. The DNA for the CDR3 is TGTGCCAGCAGCTTAGGGGACAAGAGATATGGCTACACCTTC.

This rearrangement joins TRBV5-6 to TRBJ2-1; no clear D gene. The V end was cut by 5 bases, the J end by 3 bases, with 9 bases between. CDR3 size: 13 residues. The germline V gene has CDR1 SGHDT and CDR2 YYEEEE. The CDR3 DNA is TGTGCCAGCAGACTAAAGGACTACAATGAGCAGTTCTTC. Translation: CASRLKDYNEQFF.

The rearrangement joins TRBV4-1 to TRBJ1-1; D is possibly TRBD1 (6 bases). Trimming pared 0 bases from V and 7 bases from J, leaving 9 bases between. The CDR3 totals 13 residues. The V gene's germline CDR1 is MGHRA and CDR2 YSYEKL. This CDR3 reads CASSQEQGREAFF. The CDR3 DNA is TGCGCCAGCAGCCAAGAACAGGGACGTGAAGCTTTCTTT.

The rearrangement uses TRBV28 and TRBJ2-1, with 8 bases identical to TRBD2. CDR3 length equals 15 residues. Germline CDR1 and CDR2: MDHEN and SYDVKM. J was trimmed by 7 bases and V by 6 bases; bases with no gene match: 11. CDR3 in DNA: TGTGCCAGCAGGTCGATCGGGAGGGACGAGAATGAGCAGTTCTTC. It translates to CASRSIGRDENEQFF.

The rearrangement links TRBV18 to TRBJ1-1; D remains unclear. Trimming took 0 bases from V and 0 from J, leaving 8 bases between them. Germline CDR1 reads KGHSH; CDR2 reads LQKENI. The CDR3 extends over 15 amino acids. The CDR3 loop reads CASSPPNSMNTEAFF. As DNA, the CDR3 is TGTGCCAGCTCACCACCGAACAGTATGAACACTGAAGCTTTCTTT.

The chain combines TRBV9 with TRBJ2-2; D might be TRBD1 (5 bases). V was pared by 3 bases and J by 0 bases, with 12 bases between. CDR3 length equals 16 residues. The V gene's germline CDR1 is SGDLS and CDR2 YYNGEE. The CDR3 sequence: CASSDKQGANTGELFF. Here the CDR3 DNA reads TGTGCCAGCAGCGATAAGCAGGGTGCGAACACCGGGGAGCTGTTTTTT.

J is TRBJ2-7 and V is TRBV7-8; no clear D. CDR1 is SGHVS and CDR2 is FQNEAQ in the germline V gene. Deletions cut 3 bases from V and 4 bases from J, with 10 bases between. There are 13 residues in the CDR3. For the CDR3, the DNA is TGTGCCAGCAGCTTTTCGAGAAATTACGAGCAGTACTTC. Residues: CASSFSRNYEQYF.

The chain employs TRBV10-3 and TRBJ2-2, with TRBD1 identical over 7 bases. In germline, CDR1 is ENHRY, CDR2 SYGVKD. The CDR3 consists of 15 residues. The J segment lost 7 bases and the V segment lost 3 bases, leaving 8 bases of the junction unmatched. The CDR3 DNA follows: TGTGCCATCAGTGATATTCAGGGGGTTGGCGGGGAGCTGTTTTTT. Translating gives CAISDIQGVGGELFF.

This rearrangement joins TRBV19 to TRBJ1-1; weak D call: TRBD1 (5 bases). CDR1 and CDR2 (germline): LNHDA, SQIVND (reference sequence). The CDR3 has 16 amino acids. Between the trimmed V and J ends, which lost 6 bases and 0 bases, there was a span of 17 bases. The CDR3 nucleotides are TGTGCCAGTAGCCCGGCGGGGGATACCATGAACACTGAAGCTTTCTTT. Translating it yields CASSPAGDTMNTEAFF.

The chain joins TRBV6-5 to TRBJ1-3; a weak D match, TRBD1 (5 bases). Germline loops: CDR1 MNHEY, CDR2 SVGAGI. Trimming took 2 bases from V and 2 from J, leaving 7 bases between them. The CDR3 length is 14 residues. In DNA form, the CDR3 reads TGTGCCAGCAGTTACGCAGGGACTGGAAACACCATATATTTT. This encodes CASSYAGTGNTIYF.

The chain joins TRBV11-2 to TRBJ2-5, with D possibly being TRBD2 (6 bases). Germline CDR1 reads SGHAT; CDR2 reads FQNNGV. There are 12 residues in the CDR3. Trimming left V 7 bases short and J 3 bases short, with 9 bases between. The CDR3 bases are TGTGCCAGCAACTCGGGAGAAGAGACCCAGTACTTC. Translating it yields CASNSGEETQYF.

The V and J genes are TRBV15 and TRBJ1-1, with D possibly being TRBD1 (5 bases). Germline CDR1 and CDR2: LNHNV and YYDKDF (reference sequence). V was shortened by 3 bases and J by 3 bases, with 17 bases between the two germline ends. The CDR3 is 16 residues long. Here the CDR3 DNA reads TGTGCCACCAGCAGGACAGCCGTGGTTGGGGACACTGAAGCTTTCTTT. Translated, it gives CATSRTAVVGDTEAFF.

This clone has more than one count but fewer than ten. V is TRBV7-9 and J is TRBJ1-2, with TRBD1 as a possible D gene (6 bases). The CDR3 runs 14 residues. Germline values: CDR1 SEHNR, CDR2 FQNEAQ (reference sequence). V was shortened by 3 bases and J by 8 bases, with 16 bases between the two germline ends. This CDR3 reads CASSLGAGEYGYTF. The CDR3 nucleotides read TGTGCCAGCAGCTTGGGTGCAGGGGAATACGGCTACACCTTC. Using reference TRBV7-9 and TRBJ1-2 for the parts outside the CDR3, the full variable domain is DTGVSQNPRHKITKRGQNVTFRCDPISEHNRLYWYRQTLGQGPEFLTYFQNEAQLEKSRLLSDRFSAERPKGSFSTLEIQRTEQGDSAMYLCASSLGAGEYGYTFGSGTRLTVV.

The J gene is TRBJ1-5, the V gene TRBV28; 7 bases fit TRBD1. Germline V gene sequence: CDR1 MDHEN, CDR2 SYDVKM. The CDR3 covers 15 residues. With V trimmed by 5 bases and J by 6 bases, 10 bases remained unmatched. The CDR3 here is CASSLIRGPSQPQHF. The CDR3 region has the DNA TGTGCCAGCAGTCTCATTAGGGGGCCCAGTCAGCCCCAGCATTTT. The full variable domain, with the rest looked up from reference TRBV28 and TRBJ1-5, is DVKVTQSSRYLVKRTGEKVFLECVQDMDHENMFWYRQDPGLGLRLIYFSYDVKMKEKGDIPEGYSVSREKKERFSLILESASTNQTSMYLCASSLIRGPSQPQHFGDGTRLSIL.

The CDR3 sequence: CASSQDLVRTYEQYF. DNA for the CDR3: TGTGCCAGCAGCCAAGATCTAGTACGTACCTACGAGCAGTACTTC. V is TRBV14 and J is TRBJ2-7; D gene ambiguous. CDR1 is SGHDN, CDR2 FVKESK, per germline. V lost 0 bases and J lost 2, with 11 bases in between. The CDR3 sequence is 15 residues long.